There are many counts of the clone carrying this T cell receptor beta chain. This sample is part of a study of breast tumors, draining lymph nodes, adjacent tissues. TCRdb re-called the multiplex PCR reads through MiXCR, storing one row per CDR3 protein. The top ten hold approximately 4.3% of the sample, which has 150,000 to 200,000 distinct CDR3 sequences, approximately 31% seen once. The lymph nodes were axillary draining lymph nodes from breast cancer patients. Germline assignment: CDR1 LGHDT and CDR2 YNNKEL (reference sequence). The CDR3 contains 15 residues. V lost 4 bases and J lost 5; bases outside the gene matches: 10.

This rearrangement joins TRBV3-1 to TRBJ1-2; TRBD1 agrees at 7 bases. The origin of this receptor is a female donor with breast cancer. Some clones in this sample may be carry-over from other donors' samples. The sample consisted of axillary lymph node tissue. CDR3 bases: TGTGCCAGCAGCCCGACCCCAGGGGGGAGGTATGGCTACACCTTC. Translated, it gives CASSPTPGGRYGYTF. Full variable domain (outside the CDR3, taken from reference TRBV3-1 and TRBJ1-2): DTAVSQTPKYLVTQMGNDKSIKCEQNLGHDTMYWYKQDSKKFLKIMFSYNNKELIINETVPNRFSPKSPDKAHLNLHINSLELGDSAVYFCASSPTPGGRYGYTFGSGTRLTVV.